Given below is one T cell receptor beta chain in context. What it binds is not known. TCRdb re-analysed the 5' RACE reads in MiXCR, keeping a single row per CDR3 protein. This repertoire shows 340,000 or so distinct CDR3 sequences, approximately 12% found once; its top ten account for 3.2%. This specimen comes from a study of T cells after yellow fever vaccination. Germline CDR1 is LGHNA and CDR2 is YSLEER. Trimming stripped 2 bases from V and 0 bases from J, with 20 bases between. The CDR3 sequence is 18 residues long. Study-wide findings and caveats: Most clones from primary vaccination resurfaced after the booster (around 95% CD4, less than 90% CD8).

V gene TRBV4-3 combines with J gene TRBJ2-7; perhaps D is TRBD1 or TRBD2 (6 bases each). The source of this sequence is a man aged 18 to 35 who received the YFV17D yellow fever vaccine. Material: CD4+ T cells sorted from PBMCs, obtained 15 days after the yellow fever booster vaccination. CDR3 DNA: TGCGCCAGCAGCCAACCCGCCTGGGGGGCTAACCTCTCCTACGAGCAGTACGTC. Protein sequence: CASSQPAWGANLSYEQYV.